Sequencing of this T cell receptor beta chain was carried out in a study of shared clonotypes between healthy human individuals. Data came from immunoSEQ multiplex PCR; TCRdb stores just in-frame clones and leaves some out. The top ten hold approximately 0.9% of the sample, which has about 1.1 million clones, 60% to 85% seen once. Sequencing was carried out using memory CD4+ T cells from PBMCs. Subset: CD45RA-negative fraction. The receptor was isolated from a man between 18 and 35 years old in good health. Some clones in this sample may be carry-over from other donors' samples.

CDR3: CASSRGGATTGELFF. CDR3 nucleotide sequence: TGTGCCAGCAGTCGCGGAGGGGCGACCACCGGGGAGCTGTTTTTT. This chain links TRBV6-4 with TRBJ2-2; perhaps TRBD2 as D (6 bases). Germline V gene sequence: CDR1 MRHNA, CDR2 SNTAGT. V was shortened by 5 bases and J by 4 bases, with 14 bases between the two germline ends. The CDR3 is 15 amino acids.